Given below is one T cell receptor beta chain in context. Its cognate antigen is unknown. A universal primer site came from template switching; cDNA carried unique molecular identifiers. From the 5' RACE reads, TCRdb called clonotypes with MiXCR, one entry per CDR3 protein. The table records approximately 600,000 distinct CDR3 sequences, roughly 7.1% of them present only once. The sample is drawn from a study of identical twins. This CDR3 region has 16 residues. Losses at the gene ends were 1 base for V and 2 bases for J; bases not matched to a gene: 5. Germline values: CDR1 MGHRA, CDR2 YSYEKL. Study-wide results and caveats: The models systematically underestimated how much out-of-frame TCR alpha was shared in monozygotic twins.

Another study also made use of these data, one on yellow fever vaccine responses in identical twins.

V gene TRBV4-1 combines with J gene TRBJ2-3; 8 bases are shared with TRBD1. Source material: PBMCs. The sequence derives from a woman in her late teens or twenties in good health. The CDR3 nucleotides read TGCGCCAGCAGCCAAGCGGGACAGGAGAACACAGATACGCAGTATTTT. It translates to CASSQAGQENTDTQYF.